The 14 T cell receptor beta chains in this list originate from one sample, sequenced in a study of regulatory T cells in long-lasting Graves disease. For TCR beta, libraries came from iRepertoire HTBI primers and Arm-PCR of CDR3 regions. One entry per CDR3 protein, called by TCRdb with MiXCR from the multiplex PCR reads. The repertoire holds 360,000 or so distinct CDR3 sequences, with about an eighth as singletons. Specified time point: newly diagnosed GD, antithyroid drugs for less than 3 months. PBMC-extracted RNA yielded the TCR library. These data also formed part of another study, on T cells in Graves' hyperthyroidism and ophthalmopathy.

Source: peripheral blood mononuclear cells (PBMCs), taken at new diagnosis, from a patient treated with antithyroid drugs. The receptors were gathered from a young woman with Graves disease.

This clonotype was recorded at least ten times. The J gene is TRBJ2-1, the V gene TRBV20-1; 12 positions agree with TRBD2. Germline-derived CDR1 and CDR2 are DFQATT and SNEGSKA (reference sequence). Trimming removed 3 bases from V and 4 bases from J; junction bases left unmatched: 4. The CDR3 loop spans 15 amino acids. In DNA form, the CDR3 reads TGCAGTGCTAGGGCACTAGCGGGGGGATACAATGAGCAGTTCTTC. The encoded protein is CSARALAGGYNEQFF.

The chain uses TRBV19 and TRBJ1-1; D ambiguous. The V end was cut by 3 bases, the J end by 1 base, with 6 bases between. Germline V gene sequence: CDR1 LNHDA, CDR2 SQIVND (reference sequence). The CDR3 is 13 amino acids. In nucleotides, the CDR3 is TGTGCCAGTAGTATCTACAGGAACACTGAAGCTTTCTTT. This gives the protein CASSIYRNTEAFF.

The chain uses TRBV2 and TRBJ2-7; D unresolved. Looked up from germline, CDR1 is SNHLY and CDR2 is FYNNEI. Trimming took off 4 bases at V and 4 bases at J, with 8 bases between the two ends. The CDR3 is 12 amino acids. The CDR3 is CASSVLGYEQYF. In DNA, the CDR3 is TGTGCCAGCAGTGTGTTGGGGTACGAGCAGTACTTC.

Ten or more counts support this clonotype. CDR3 bases: TGTGCCAGCAGCGTAACTTCGGGACAGAGCTCCTACGAGCAGTACTTC. This gives the protein CASSVTSGQSSYEQYF. V and J are TRBV7-2 and TRBJ2-7; 7 bases are a match to TRBD1. Germline lookup yields CDR1 SGHTA and CDR2 FQGNSA. Unmatched junction bases numbered 10, after V lost 5 bases and J lost 0 bases. This CDR3 is 16 amino acids long.

The chain is built from TRBV5-8 and TRBJ1-2; D remains unclear. The CDR3 loop spans 13 amino acids. The germline V gene encodes CDR1 SGHTS and CDR2 YDEGEE. V lost 3 bases and J 5 bases, leaving 11 bases between the germline ends. The CDR3 coding sequence is TGTGCCAGCAGCTCCGGGGTTACTTATGGCTACACCTTC. This sequence encodes CASSSGVTYGYTF. Variable domain in full (rest from reference TRBV5-8 and TRBJ1-2): EAGVTQSPTHLIKTRGQQATLRCSPISGHTSVYWYQQALGLGLQFLLWYDEGEERNRGNFPPRFSGRQFPNYSSELNVNALELEDSALYLCASSSGVTYGYTFGSGTRLTVV.

This clonotype was seen many times. CDR3 protein: CASSEASPRGHPAGTEAFF. Here the CDR3 DNA reads TGTGCCAGCAGTGAAGCGTCCCCCCGGGGACACCCGGCGGGGACTGAAGCTTTCTTT. The genes are TRBV6-1 and TRBJ1-1; D is possibly TRBD1 (6 bases). CDR1 is MNHNS, CDR2 SASEGT, per germline. The length of the CDR3 is 19 residues. The ends were cut back, 0 bases at V and 5 bases at J, with 25 bases in the middle.

The table lists this clonotype with many counts. The chain uses TRBV2 and TRBJ1-4; D not resolved. V lost 3 bases and J 6 bases, leaving 5 bases between the germline ends. This CDR3 contains 12 residues. Per the germline V gene, CDR1 is SNHLY and CDR2 is FYNNEI. CDR3 bases: TGTGCCAGCAGTGAGGAGGATGAAAAACTGTTTTTT. Amino acid sequence: CASSEEDEKLFF.

At least ten counts were recorded for this clonotype. The V call is TRBV7-2, the J call TRBJ1-1; 7 bases fit TRBD1. This CDR3 contains 15 residues. J was trimmed by 0 bases and V by 8 bases; bases with no gene match: 9. The germline gives CDR1 SGHTA, CDR2 FQGNSA. The CDR3 nucleotides are TGTGCCAGCCAGGGGGGGGGCGGAATGAACACTGAAGCTTTCTTT. Translated: CASQGGGGMNTEAFF.

This chain joins TRBV7-2 and TRBJ2-2; 8 positions match TRBD1. The CDR3 contains 14 residues. After removal of 5 bases from V and 4 bases from J, the junction contained 3 bases not matched to a gene. Germline V gene lookup returns CDR1 SGHTA and CDR2 FQGNSA. The CDR3 here is CASSRQGFTGELFF. CDR3 sequence (DNA): TGTGCCAGCAGCCGACAGGGGTTCACCGGGGAGCTGTTTTTT.

The gene calls are TRBV12-3 or TRBV12-4 and TRBJ2-7; D is perhaps TRBD1 (7 bases). V lost 5 bases and J lost 5, with 16 bases in between. The CDR3 is made up of 14 amino acids. CDR3 nucleotides: TGTGCCAGCAGTCGCGGGACAGCGGGCGACGAGCAGTACTTC. This translates into CASSRGTAGDEQYF.

This clonotype was seen at least ten times. The chain is built from TRBV27 and TRBJ1-3, with D hard to call. Deletions cut 9 bases from V and 3 bases from J, with 9 bases between. The CDR3 contains 12 residues. Germline values: CDR1 MNHEY, CDR2 SMNVEV (reference sequence). The CDR3 region has the DNA TGTGCCAGTAGGAATGGTGGAAACACCATATATTTT. Residues: CASRNGGNTIYF.

A few counts support this clonotype. This chain connects TRBV7-6 to TRBJ2-3; 9 positions match TRBD2. Germline-derived CDR1 and CDR2 are SGHVS and FNYEAQ. The CDR3 totals 16 residues. V lost 0 bases, J lost 3 bases, and 4 bases stayed unmatched. The CDR3 bases are TGTGCCAGCAGCTTAGCTGCGGGAGGGCCAACAGATACGCAGTATTTT. Translating it yields CASSLAAGGPTDTQYF.

This clonotype was seen repeatedly, ten times or more. The chain combines TRBV28 with TRBJ1-1; D remains ambiguous. V was shortened by 2 bases and J by 4 bases, with 14 bases between the two germline ends. This CDR3 has 15 residues. The germline V gene encodes CDR1 MDHEN and CDR2 SYDVKM. The chain's CDR3 is CASSLAASVGTEAFF. The DNA of the CDR3 is TGTGCCAGCAGTTTAGCAGCGAGTGTGGGCACTGAAGCTTTCTTT. Full variable domain (remainder filled in from reference TRBV28 and TRBJ1-1): DVKVTQSSRYLVKRTGEKVFLECVQDMDHENMFWYRQDPGLGLRLIYFSYDVKMKEKGDIPEGYSVSREKKERFSLILESASTNQTSMYLCASSLAASVGTEAFFGQGTRLTVV.

In this sample, this clonotype turned up many times. The chain employs TRBV13 and TRBJ2-5; D is unclear. CDR3 length equals 14 residues. V lost 3 bases and J 4 bases, leaving 12 bases between the germline ends. Germline V gene data show CDR1 as PRHDT and CDR2 as FYEKMQ (reference sequence). Here the CDR3 DNA reads TGTGCCAGCAGCTTCCTTAACTCCCCAGAGACCCAGTACTTC. It translates to CASSFLNSPETQYF.